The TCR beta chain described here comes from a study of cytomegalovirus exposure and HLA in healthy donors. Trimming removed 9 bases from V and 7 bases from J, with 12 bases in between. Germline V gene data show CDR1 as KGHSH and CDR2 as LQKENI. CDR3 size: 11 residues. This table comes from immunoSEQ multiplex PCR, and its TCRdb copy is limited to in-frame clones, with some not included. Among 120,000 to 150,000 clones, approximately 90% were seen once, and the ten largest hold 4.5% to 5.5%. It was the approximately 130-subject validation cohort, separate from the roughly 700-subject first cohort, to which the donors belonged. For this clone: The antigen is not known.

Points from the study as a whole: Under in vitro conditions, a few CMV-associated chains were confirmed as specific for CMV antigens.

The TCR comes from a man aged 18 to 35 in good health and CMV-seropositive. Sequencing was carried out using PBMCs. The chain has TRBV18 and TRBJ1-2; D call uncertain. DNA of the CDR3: TGTGCCAGTTCGGCCGAGCGTGGCTACACCTTC. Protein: CASSAERGYTF.